The clone carrying this T cell receptor (beta chain) was found a few times. Antigen unknown. There were no recent acute infections or vaccinations among the donors, who were healthy HIV-negative adults. The sample originates from a study of shared clonotypes between healthy human individuals. Study details: The cohort had two women and a few men, ages 18 to 49.

Study-wide results and limits: Clonotype sharing across several donors was observed for around 5% of naive CD4 clonotypes.

Original processing methods: In the immunoSEQ data, sequences were junction-only and lacked quality scores, so filtering differed. Libraries were prepared by immunoSEQ multiplex PCR; TCRdb keeps only in-frame clonotypes and omits some of them. D and trimming come from the DNA, and the V and J calls and clone size come from that table. The table includes millions of clones, roughly 92% detected once. The material sequenced was naive CD4+ T cells sorted from blood. Subset in this sample: CD45RA+ positively selected. The TCR sequence derives from a young man in good health.

The DNA of the CDR3 is TGTGCCTGGAGTGTAATGCGCACCTCGAACGGGGAGCTGTTTTTT. This sequence encodes CAWSVMRTSNGELFF. The chain links TRBV30 to TRBJ2-2, with no clear D. Germline V gene sequence: CDR1 GTSNPN, CDR2 SVGIG (reference sequence). V was trimmed by 0 bases and J by 7 bases, leaving 15 bases between them. The CDR3 runs 15 residues.